This T cell receptor (beta chain) is drawn from a study of patients with pleural tuberculosis. TCRdb called the reads again in MiXCR, with one record for every CDR3 protein. Of around 54,000 distinct CDR3 sequences listed, about 7.3% are singletons. V was trimmed by 3 bases and J by 1 base, leaving 3 bases between them. The CDR3 is made up of 12 amino acids. The germline CDR1 and CDR2 sequences are MNHNS and SASEGT. This clonotype was found many times. This TCR derives from a human donor with pleural tuberculosis. The chain has TRBV6-1 and TRBJ1-2, with unresolved D. CDR3: CASSDSNYGYTF. The DNA for the CDR3 is TGTGCCAGCAGTGACAGTAACTATGGCTACACCTTC.